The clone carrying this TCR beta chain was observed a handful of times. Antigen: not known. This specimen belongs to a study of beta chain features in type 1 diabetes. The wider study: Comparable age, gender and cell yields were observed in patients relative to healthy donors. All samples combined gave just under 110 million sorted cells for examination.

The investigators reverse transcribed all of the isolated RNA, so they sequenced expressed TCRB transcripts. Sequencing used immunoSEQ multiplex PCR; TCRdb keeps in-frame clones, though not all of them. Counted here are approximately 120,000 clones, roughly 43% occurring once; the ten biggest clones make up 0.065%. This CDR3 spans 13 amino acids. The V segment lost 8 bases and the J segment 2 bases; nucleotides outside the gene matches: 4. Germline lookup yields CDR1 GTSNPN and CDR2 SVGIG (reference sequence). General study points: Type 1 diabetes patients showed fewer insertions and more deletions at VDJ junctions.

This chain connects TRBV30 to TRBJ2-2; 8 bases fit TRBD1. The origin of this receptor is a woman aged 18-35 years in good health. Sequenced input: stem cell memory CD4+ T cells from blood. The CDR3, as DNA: TGTGCCGCCGGACAGGGAAACACCGGGGAGCTGTTTTTT. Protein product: CAAGQGNTGELFF.